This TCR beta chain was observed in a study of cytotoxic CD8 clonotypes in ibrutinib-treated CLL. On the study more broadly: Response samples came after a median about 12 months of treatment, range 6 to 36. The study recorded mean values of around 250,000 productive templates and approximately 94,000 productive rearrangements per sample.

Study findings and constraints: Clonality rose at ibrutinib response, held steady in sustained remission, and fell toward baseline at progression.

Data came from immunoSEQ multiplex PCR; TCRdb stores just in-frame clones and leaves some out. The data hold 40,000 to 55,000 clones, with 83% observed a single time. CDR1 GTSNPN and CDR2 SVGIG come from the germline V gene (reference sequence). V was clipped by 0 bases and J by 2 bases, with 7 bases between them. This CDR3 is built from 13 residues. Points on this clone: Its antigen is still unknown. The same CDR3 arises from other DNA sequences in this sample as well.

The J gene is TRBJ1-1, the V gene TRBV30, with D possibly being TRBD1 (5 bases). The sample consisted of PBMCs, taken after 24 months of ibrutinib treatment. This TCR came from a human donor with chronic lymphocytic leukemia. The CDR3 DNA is TGTGCCTGGAGTGTGGGGCCTAACACTGAAGCTTTCTTT. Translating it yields CAWSVGPNTEAFF.